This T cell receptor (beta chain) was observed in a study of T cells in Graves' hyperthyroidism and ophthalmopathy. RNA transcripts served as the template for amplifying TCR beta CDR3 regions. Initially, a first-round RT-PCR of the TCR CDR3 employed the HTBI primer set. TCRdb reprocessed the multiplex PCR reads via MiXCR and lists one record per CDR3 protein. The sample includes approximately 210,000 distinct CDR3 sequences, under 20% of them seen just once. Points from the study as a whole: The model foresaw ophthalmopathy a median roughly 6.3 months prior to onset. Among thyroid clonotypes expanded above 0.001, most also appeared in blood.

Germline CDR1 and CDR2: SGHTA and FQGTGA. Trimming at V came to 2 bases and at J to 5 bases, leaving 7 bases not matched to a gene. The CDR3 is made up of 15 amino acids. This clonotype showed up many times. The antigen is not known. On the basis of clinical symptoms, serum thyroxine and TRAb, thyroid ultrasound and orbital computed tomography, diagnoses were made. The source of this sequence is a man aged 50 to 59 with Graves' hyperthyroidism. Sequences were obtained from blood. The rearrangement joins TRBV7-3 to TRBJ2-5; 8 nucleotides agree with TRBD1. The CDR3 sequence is CASSLAGGRGETQYF. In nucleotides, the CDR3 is TGTGCCAGCAGCTTAGCAGGGGGCAGGGGTGAGACCCAGTACTTC.